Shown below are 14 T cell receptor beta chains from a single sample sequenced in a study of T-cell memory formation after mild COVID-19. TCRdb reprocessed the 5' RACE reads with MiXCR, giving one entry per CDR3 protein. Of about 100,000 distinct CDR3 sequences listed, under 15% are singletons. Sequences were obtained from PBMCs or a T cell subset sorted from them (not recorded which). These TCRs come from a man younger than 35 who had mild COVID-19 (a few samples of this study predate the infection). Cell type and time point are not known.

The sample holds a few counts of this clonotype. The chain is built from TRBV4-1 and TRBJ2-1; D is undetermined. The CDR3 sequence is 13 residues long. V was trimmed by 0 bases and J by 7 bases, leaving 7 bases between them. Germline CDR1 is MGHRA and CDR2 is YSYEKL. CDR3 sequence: CASSQEISNEQFF. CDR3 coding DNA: TGCGCCAGCAGCCAAGAGATATCTAATGAGCAGTTCTTC.

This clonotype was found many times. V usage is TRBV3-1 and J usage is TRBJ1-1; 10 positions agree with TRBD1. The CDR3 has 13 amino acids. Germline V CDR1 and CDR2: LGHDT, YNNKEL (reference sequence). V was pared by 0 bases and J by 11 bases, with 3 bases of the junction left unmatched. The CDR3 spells CASSQDGTGDAFF. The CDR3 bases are TGTGCCAGCAGCCAAGACGGGACAGGGGACGCTTTCTTT.

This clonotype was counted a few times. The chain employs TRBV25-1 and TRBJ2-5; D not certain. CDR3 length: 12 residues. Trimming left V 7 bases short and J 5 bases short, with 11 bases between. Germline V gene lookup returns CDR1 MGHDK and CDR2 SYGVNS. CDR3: CASTAGRETQYF. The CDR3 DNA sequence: TGTGCCAGCACTGCCGGGCGGGAGACCCAGTACTTC.

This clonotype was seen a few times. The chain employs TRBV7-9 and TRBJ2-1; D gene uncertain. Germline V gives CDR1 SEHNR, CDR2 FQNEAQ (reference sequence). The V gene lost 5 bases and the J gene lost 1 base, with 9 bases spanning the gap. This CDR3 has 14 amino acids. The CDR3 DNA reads TGTGCCAGCAGCCTCTCACGTTCCTACAATGAGCAGTTCTTC. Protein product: CASSLSRSYNEQFF.

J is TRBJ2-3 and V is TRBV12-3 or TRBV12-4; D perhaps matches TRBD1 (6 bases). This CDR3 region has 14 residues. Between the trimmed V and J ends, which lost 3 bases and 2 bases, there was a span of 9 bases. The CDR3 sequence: CASSFGDTTDTQYF. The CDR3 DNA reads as TGTGCCAGCAGTTTTGGGGACACCACAGATACGCAGTATTTT.

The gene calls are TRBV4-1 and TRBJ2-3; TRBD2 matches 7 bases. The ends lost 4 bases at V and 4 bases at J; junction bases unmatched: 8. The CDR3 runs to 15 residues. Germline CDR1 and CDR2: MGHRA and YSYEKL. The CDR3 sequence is CASSPGDYSADTQYF. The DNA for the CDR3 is TGCGCCAGCAGCCCGGGGGACTACTCCGCAGATACGCAGTATTTT.

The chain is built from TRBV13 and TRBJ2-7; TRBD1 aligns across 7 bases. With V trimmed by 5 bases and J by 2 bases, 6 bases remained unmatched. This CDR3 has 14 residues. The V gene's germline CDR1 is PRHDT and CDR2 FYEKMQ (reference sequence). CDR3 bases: TGTGCCAGCAGCGCCTCTGGACAGGCCTACGAGCAGTACTTC. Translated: CASSASGQAYEQYF.

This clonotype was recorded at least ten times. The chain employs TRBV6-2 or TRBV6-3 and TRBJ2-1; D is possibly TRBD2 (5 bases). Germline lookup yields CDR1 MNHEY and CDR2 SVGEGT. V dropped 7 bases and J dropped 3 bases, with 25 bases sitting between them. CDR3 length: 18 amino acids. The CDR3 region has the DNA TGTGCCAGCACACAAACGGACCCCCGGGGAACCCTCTACAATGAGCAGTTCTTC. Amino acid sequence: CASTQTDPRGTLYNEQFF.

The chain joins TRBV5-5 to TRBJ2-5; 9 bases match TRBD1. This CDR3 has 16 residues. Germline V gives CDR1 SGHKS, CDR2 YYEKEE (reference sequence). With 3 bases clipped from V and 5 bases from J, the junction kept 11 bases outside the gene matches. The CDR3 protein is CASSYTGTGYLETQYF. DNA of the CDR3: TGTGCCAGCAGCTATACCGGGACAGGGTATTTGGAGACCCAGTACTTC.

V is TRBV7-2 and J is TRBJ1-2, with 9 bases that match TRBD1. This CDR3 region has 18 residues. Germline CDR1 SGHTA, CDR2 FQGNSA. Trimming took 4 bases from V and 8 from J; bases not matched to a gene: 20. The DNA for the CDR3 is TGTGCCAGCAGCTCAAACGATCCCGCCAAACGGGACAGGGAGGGCTACACCTTC. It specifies CASSSNDPAKRDREGYTF.

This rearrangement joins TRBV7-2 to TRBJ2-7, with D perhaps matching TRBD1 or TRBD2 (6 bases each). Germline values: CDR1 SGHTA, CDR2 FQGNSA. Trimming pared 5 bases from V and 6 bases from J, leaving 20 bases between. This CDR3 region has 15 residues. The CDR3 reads CASSRRDGGGPEQYF. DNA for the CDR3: TGTGCCAGCAGCCGGCGGGACGGGGGCGGCCCCGAGCAGTACTTC.

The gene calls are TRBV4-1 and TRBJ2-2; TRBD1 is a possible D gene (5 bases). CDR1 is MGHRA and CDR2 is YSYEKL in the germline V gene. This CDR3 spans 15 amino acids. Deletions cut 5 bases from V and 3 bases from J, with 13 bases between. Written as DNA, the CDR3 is TGCGCCAGCAGCGTAGGGGTCTCCTACACCGGGGAGCTGTTTTTT. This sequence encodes CASSVGVSYTGELFF.

CDR3 sequence: CSARTANTGELFF. CDR3 bases: TGCAGTGCTAGAACAGCGAACACCGGGGAGCTGTTTTTT. The gene calls are TRBV20-1 and TRBJ2-2; D not certain. The CDR3 is 13 residues long. The germline gives CDR1 DFQATT, CDR2 SNEGSKA (reference sequence). V was pared by 2 bases and J by 0 bases, with 4 bases between.

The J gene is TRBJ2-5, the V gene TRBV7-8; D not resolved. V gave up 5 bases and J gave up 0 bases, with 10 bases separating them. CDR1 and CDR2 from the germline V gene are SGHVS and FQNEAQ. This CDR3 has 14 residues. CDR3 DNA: TGTGCCAGCAGCCCGAGGTGGTACCAAGAGACCCAGTACTTC. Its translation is CASSPRWYQETQYF.